This TCR beta chain was documented in a study of blood T cell repertoires in COVID-19. Study as a whole: Material from acute and convalescent COVID-19 was sourced from the United States, Italy and Spain. T cells, B-cell-depleted T cells, or PBMCs supplied cDNA or gDNA.

In the original workflow: Nucleated cell counts were estimated from reference gene primer amplification. Clones were sequenced by immunoSEQ multiplex PCR, and TCRdb holds only the in-frame ones, with some missing. The D gene and trimming were derived from the DNA, and the V and J assignments and clone size from that table. Of about 210,000 clones in the sample, approximately 85% were seen once. Germline values: CDR1 LNHDA, CDR2 SQIVND (reference sequence). This CDR3 has 13 residues. V was pared by 5 bases and J by 1 base, with 8 bases between. It was during active infection that Seattle patients were enrolled and then longitudinally followed.

The specimen was peripheral blood. The chain recombines TRBV19 with TRBJ2-5; D perhaps matches TRBD2 (5 bases). This TCR came from a woman aged 70-85 years with COVID-19, enrolled during active disease. The CDR3 DNA is TGTGCCAGTAGTCCGGACTTCCAAGAGACCCAGTACTTC. Protein product: CASSPDFQETQYF.